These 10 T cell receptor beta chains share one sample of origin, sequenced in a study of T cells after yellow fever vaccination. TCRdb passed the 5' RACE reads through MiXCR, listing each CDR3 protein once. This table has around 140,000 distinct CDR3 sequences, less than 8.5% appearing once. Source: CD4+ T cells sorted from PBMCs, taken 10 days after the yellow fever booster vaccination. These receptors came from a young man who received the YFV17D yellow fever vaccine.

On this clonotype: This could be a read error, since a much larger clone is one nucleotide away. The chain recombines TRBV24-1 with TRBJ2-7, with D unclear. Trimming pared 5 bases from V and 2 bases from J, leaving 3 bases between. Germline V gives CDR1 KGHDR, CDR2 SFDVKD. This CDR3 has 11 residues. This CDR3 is CATSGAYEQYF. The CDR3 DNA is TGTGCCACCAGTGGGGCCTACGAGCAGTACTTC.

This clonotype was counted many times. The CDR3 loop is CASSQDHNQPQHF. The CDR3 DNA reads TGTGCCAGCAGCCAAGATCACAATCAGCCCCAGCATTTT. The chain joins TRBV4-2 to TRBJ1-5, with no clear D. From germline, CDR1 is LGHNA and CDR2 YNFKEQ. This CDR3 has 13 amino acids. V was shortened by 0 bases and J by 3 bases, with 3 bases between the two germline ends.

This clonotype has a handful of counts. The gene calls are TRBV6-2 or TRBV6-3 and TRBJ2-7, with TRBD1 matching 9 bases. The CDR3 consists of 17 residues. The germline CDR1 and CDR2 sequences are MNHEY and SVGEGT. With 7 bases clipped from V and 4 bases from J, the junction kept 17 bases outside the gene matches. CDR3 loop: CASNLTPGTGISYEQYF. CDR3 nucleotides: TGTGCCAGCAACCTCACCCCCGGGACAGGGATTTCATACGAGCAGTACTTC.

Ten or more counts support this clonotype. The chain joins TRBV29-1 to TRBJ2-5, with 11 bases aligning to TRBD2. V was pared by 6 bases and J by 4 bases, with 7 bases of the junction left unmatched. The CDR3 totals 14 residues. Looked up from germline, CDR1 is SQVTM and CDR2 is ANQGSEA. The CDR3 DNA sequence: TGCAGCGTCACCGGGACTAGCGGCCGAGAGACCCAGTACTTC. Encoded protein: CSVTGTSGRETQYF.

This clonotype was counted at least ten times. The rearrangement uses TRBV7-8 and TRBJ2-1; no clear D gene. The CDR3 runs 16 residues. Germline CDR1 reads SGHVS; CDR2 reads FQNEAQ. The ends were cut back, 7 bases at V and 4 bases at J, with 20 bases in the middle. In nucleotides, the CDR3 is TGTGCCAGCACTTTAGGGCCTCCGTATACATACAATGAGCAGTTCTTC. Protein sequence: CASTLGPPYTYNEQFF.

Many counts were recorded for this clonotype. The CDR3 region has the DNA TGTGCCAGCAGTTTATTGGTTGGAAGGGGCTATGGCTACACCTTC. Residues: CASSLLVGRGYGYTF. The chain joins TRBV12-3 or TRBV12-4 to TRBJ1-2, with D possibly TRBD1 on 5 matching bases. The CDR3 runs 15 residues. V lost 2 bases, J lost 4 bases, and 14 bases lay in between.

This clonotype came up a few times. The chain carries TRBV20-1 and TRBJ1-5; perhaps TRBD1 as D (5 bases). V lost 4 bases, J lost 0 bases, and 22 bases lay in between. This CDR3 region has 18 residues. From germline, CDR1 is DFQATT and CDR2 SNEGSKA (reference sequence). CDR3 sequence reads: CSAKGPRAGINSNQPQHF. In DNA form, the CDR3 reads TGCAGTGCTAAAGGCCCCCGTGCAGGGATTAATAGCAATCAGCCCCAGCATTTT.

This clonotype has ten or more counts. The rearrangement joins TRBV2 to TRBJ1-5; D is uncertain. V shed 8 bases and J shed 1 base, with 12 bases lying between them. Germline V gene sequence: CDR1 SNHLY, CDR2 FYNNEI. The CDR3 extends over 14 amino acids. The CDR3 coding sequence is TGTGCCAGCGACCCGGTTAGAAGCAATCAGCCCCAGCATTTT. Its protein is CASDPVRSNQPQHF.

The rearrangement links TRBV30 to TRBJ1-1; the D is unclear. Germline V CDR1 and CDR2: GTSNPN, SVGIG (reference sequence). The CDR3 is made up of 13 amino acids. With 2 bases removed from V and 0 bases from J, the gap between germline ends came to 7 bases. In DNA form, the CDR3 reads TGTGCCTGGAGTTCAGGTATGAACACTGAAGCTTTCTTT. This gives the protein CAWSSGMNTEAFF.

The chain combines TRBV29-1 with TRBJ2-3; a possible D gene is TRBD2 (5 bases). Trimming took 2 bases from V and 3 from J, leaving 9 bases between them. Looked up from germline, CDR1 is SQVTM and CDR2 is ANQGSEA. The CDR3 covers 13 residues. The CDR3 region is CSVEPPGTDTQYF. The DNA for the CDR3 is TGCAGCGTTGAACCCCCGGGGACAGATACGCAGTATTTT.